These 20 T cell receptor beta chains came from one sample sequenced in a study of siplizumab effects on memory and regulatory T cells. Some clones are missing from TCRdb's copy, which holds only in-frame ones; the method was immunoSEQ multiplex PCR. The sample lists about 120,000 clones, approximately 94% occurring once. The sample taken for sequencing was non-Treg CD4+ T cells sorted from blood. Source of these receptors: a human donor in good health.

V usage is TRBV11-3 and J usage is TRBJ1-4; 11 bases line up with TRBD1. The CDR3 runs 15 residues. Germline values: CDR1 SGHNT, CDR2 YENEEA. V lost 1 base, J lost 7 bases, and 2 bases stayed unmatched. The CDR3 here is CASSLGDRGAEKLFF. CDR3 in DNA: TGTGCCAGCAGCTTAGGGGACAGGGGGGCTGAAAAACTGTTTTTT.

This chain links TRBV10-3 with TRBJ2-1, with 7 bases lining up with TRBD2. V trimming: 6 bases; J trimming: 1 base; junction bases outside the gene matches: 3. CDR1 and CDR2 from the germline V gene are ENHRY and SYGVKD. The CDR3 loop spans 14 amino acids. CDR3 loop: CAIRGAGSYNEQFF. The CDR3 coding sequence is TGTGCCATCAGAGGAGCGGGGTCCTACAATGAGCAGTTCTTC.

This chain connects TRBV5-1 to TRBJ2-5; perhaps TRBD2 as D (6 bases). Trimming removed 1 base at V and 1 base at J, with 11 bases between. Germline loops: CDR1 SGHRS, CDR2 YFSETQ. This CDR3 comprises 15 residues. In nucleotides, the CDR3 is TGCGCCAGCAGCTTGCAGGGACTGCGCCAAGAGACCCAGTACTTC. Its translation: CASSLQGLRQETQYF.

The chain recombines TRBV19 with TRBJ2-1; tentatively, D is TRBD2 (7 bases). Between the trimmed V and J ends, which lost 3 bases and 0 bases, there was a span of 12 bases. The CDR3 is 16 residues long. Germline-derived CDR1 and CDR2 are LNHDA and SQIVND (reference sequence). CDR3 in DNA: TGTGCCAGTAGTATGGGGGGGACAAACTCCTACAATGAGCAGTTCTTC. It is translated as CASSMGGTNSYNEQFF.

CDR3 residues: CASSLGRSQSFYGYTF. CDR3 DNA sequence: TGTGCCAGCAGCTTGGGCCGGAGTCAGAGTTTCTATGGCTACACCTTC. J is TRBJ1-2 and V is TRBV5-4; D uncertain. The CDR3 is 16 residues long. The germline CDR1 and CDR2 sequences are SGHNT and YYREEE (reference sequence). V was clipped by 0 bases and J by 4 bases, with 16 bases between them. The whole variable domain, remainder taken from reference TRBV5-4 and TRBJ1-2, is ETGVTQSPTHLIKTRGQQVTLRCSSQSGHNTVSWYQQALGQGPQFIFQYYREEENGRGNFPPRFSGLQFPNYSSELNVNALELDDSALYLCASSLGRSQSFYGYTFGSGTRLTVV.

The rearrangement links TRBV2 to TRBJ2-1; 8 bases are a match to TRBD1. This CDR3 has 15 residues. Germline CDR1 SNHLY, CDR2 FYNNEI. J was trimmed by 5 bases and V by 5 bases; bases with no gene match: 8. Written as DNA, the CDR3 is TGTGCCAGCAGTATACAGGGGGGCATAGACAATGAGCAGTTCTTC. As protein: CASSIQGGIDNEQFF.

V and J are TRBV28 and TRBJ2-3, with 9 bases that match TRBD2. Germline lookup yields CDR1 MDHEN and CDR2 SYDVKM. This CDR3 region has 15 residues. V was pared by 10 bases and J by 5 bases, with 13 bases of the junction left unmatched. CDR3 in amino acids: CAITAGGPLGDTQYF. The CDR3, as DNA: TGTGCCATCACGGCGGGGGGGCCTCTGGGAGATACGCAGTATTTT.

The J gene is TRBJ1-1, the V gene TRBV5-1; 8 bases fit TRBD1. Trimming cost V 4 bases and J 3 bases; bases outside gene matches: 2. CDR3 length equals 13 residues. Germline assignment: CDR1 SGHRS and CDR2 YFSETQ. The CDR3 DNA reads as TGCGCCAGCAGCGGACAGGGTTACACTGAAGCTTTCTTT. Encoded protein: CASSGQGYTEAFF. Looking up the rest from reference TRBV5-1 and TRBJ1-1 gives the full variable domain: KAGVTQTPRYLIKTRGQQVTLSCSPISGHRSVSWYQQTPGQGLQFLFEYFSETQRNKGNFPGRFSGRQFSNSRSEMNVSTLELGDSALYLCASSGQGYTEAFFGQGTRLTVV.

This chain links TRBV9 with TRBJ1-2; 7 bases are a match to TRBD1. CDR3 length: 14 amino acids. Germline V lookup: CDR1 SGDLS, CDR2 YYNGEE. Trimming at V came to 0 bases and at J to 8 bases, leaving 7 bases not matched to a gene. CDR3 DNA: TGTGCCAGCAGCGTAGCTGTCAGGGGGAGCGGCTACACCTTC. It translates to CASSVAVRGSGYTF.

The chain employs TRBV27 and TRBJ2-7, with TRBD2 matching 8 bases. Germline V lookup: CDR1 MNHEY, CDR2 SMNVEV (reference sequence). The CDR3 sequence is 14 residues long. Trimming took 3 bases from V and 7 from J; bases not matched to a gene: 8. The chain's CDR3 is CASSLAGRAEEQYF. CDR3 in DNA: TGTGCCAGCAGTTTGGCCGGGAGGGCCGAGGAGCAGTACTTC.

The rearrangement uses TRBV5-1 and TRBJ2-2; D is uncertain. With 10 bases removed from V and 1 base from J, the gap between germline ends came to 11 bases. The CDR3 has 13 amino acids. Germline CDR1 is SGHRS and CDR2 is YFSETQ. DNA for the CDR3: TGCGCCTGCCGGTCATTGAACACCGGGGAGCTGTTTTTT. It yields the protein CACRSLNTGELFF.

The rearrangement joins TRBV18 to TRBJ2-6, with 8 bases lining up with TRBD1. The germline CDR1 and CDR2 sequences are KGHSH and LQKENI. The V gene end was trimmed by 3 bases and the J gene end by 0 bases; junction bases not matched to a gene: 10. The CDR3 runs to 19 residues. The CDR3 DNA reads TGTGCCAGCTCACCTTGGGTCGGGACAGGCGACTCTGGGGCCAACGTCCTGACTTTC. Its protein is CASSPWVGTGDSGANVLTF.

Written as DNA, the CDR3 is TGTGCCAGCAGTTGGACAGGTGTGAACACCGGGGAGCTGTTTTTT. Its protein is CASSWTGVNTGELFF. This rearrangement joins TRBV2 to TRBJ2-2; 7 bases are a match to TRBD1. Germline-derived CDR1 and CDR2 are SNHLY and FYNNEI. V lost 5 bases, J lost 1 base, and 4 bases stayed unmatched. The CDR3 is 15 amino acids.

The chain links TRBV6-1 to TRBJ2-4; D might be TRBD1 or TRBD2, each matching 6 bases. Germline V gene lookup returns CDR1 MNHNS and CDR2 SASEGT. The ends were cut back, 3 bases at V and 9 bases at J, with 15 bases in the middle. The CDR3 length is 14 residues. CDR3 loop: CASSDRGLDSIQYF. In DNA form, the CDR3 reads TGTGCCAGCAGTGATCGGGGGCTGGATAGCATTCAGTACTTC.

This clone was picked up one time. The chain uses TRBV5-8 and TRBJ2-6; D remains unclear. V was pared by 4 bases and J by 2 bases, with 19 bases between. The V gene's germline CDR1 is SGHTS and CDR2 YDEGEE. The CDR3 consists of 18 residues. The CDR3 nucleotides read TGTGCCAGCAGCCGTACCGTCCCGTCGGTAGCTGGGGCCAACGTCCTGACTTTC. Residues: CASSRTVPSVAGANVLTF. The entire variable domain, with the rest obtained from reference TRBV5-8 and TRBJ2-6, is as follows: EAGVTQSPTHLIKTRGQQATLRCSPISGHTSVYWYQQALGLGLQFLLWYDEGEERNRGNFPPRFSGRQFPNYSSELNVNALELEDSALYLCASSRTVPSVAGANVLTFGAGSRLTVL.

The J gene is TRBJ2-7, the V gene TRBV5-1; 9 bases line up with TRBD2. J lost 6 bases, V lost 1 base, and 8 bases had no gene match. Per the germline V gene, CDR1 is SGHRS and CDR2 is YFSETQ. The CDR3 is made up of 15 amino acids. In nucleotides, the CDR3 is TGCGCCAGCAGCTTGACAGCGGGGGGACTCATCGAGCAGTACTTC. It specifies CASSLTAGGLIEQYF.

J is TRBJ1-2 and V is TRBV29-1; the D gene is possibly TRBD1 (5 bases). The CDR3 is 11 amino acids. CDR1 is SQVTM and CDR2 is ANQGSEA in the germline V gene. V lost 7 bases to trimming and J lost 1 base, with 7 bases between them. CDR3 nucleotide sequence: TGCAGCGCTGACAGTAACTATGGCTACACCTTC. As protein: CSADSNYGYTF.

DNA of the CDR3: TGTGCCATCAGTGAGGCTGGGACAGTCGATGAAAAACTGTTTTTT. It specifies CAISEAGTVDEKLFF. This chain uses TRBV10-3 with TRBJ1-4, with 7 bases lining up with TRBD1. V lost 2 bases, J lost 6 bases, and 6 bases stayed unmatched. The germline V gene has CDR1 ENHRY and CDR2 SYGVKD. CDR3 length: 15 residues.

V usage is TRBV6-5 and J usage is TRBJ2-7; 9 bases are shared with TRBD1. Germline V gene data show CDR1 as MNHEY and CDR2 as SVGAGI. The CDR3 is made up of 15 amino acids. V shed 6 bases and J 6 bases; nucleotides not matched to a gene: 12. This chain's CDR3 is CASSPNRDRAREQYF. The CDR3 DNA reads TGTGCCAGCAGCCCCAACCGGGACAGGGCTCGCGAGCAGTACTTC.

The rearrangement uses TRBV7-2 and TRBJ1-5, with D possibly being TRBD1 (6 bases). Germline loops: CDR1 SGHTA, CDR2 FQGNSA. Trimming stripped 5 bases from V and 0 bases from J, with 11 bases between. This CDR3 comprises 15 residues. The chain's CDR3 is CASSKDSGSNQPQHF. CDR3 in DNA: TGTGCCAGCAGCAAGGACAGCGGTAGCAATCAGCCCCAGCATTTT. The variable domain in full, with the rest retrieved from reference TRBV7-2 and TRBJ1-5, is GAGVSQSPSNKVTEKGKDVELRCDPISGHTALYWYRQSLGQGLEFLIYFQGNSAPDKSGLPSDRFSAERTGGSVSTLTIQRTQQEDSAVYLCASSKDSGSNQPQHFGDGTRLSIL.